This entry lists 22 T cell receptor beta chains sequenced from one sample in a study of cytotoxic CD8 clonotypes in ibrutinib-treated CLL (dated by TCRdb to about 2021). The intended sense of this specimen's time point label: around 25 months on ibrutinib. The library was obtained by the immunoSEQ multiplex PCR assay. Imported from immuneACCESS, the table was reduced by TCRdb to in-frame sequences with V and J called. These copies leave out some clones; in studies compared against another copy, an unresolved V gene accounts for under half, and the cause of the remainder is not known. For this sample the table gives 130,000 or so clones, of which around 80% were detected only once. The ten biggest clones cover 2.5% to 3.5% of the sample. Material: PBMCs, obtained after 24 months of ibrutinib treatment. The receptors were sampled from a human donor with chronic lymphocytic leukemia.

The chain recombines TRBV9 with TRBJ1-2, with D possibly matching TRBD1 (5 bases). Between the trimmed V and J ends, which lost 3 bases and 3 bases, there was a span of 21 bases. The CDR3 has 17 amino acids. CDR1 SGDLS and CDR2 YYNGEE come from the germline V gene. For the CDR3, the DNA is TGTGCCAGCAGCGCCCCCCTTGTTCCCAGGGCCGACTATGGCTACACCTTC. Protein product: CASSAPLVPRADYGYTF. The full variable domain, completed using reference TRBV9 and TRBJ1-2, is DSGVTQTPKHLITATGQRVTLRCSPRSGDLSVYWYQQSLDQGLQFLIQYYNGEERAKGNILERFSAQQFPDLHSELNLSSLELGDSALYFCASSAPLVPRADYGYTFGSGTRLTVV.

This chain uses TRBV6-1 with TRBJ1-4; TRBD1 matches at 8 bases. The CDR3 totals 14 residues. V lost 7 bases to trimming and J lost 8 bases; unmatched junction nucleotides: 9. Germline V gene lookup returns CDR1 MNHNS and CDR2 SASEGT. The CDR3 nucleotides are TGTGCCAGCATCACGACAGGGGAAGGGGAAAAACTGTTTTTT. Protein product: CASITTGEGEKLFF.

This chain connects TRBV4-3 to TRBJ2-7, with D unresolved. CDR3 length: 15 residues. Trimming stripped 3 bases from V and 0 bases from J, with 12 bases between. Germline CDR1 LGHNA, CDR2 YSLEER. The chain's CDR3 is CASSQGLASSYEQYF. The CDR3 DNA reads as TGCGCCAGCAGCCAGGGTCTCGCTAGCTCCTACGAGCAGTACTTC.

The rearrangement uses TRBV14 and TRBJ2-5, with 8 bases matching TRBD2. The CDR3 is 13 amino acids. Germline V CDR1 and CDR2: SGHDN, FVKESK. Trimming removed 2 bases from V and 9 bases from J; junction bases left unmatched: 5. The CDR3 region is CASSQNAGGAQYF. In nucleotides, the CDR3 is TGTGCCAGCAGCCAAAACGCGGGGGGAGCCCAGTACTTC. The full variable domain, with the rest looked up from reference TRBV14 and TRBJ2-5, is EAGVTQFPSHSVIEKGQTVTLRCDPISGHDNLYWYRRVMGKEIKFLLHFVKESKQDESGMPNNRFLAERTGGTYSTLKVQPAELEDSGVYFCASSQNAGGAQYFGPGTRLLVL.

The chain has TRBV25-1 and TRBJ2-6; D gene ambiguous. CDR1 is MGHDK and CDR2 is SYGVNS in the germline V gene. The CDR3 runs to 14 residues. The V end lost 4 bases, the J end lost 4 bases, and 8 bases lay between the germline ends. The CDR3: CASSVNSGANVLTF. CDR3 DNA: TGTGCCAGCAGTGTAAACTCGGGGGCCAACGTCCTGACTTTC. The whole variable domain, filled in from reference TRBV25-1 and TRBJ2-6, reads EADIYQTPRYLVIGTGKKITLECSQTMGHDKMYWYQQDPGMELHLIHYSYGVNSTEKGDLSSESTVSRIRTEHFPLTLESARPSHTSQYLCASSVNSGANVLTFGAGSRLTVL.

This rearrangement joins TRBV5-6 to TRBJ1-5; D is ambiguous. Trimming removed 4 bases at V and 0 bases at J, with 17 bases between. Germline CDR1 is SGHDT and CDR2 is YYEEEE. The CDR3 spans 17 residues. DNA of the CDR3: TGTGCCAGCAGCCAACTTTCCGAAGGGCATAGCAATCAGCCCCAGCATTTT. This sequence encodes CASSQLSEGHSNQPQHF.

This rearrangement joins TRBV18 to TRBJ1-1; 9 nucleotides line up with TRBD1. The CDR3 sequence is 16 residues long. CDR1 and CDR2 from the germline V gene are KGHSH and LQKENI. Trimming took 5 bases from V and 2 from J; bases not matched to a gene: 9. The CDR3 nucleotides read TGTGCCAGCTCAGGGGCAAACAGGGGGCGAAACACTGAAGCTTTCTTT. Amino acid sequence: CASSGANRGRNTEAFF.

This sequence joins TRBV5-1 and TRBJ2-1, with 11 bases identical to TRBD1. This CDR3 region has 14 residues. CDR1 and CDR2 from the germline V gene are SGHRS and YFSETQ. J was trimmed by 5 bases and V by 7 bases; bases with no gene match: 5. The CDR3 nucleotides read TGCGCCAGCGGTGTGGGACAGGGGGACAATGAGCAGTTCTTC. It is translated as CASGVGQGDNEQFF.

This chain uses TRBV5-4 with TRBJ1-1, with a weak D call TRBD1 (5 bases). The CDR3 has 14 residues. The germline gives CDR1 SGHNT, CDR2 YYREEE (reference sequence). Trimming removed 5 bases from V and 0 bases from J, with 11 bases in between. For the CDR3, the DNA is TGTGCCAGCAGACGGGGGGGAATGAACACTGAAGCTTTCTTT. Translating gives CASRRGGMNTEAFF. The full variable domain, with the rest looked up from reference TRBV5-4 and TRBJ1-1, is ETGVTQSPTHLIKTRGQQVTLRCSSQSGHNTVSWYQQALGQGPQFIFQYYREEENGRGNFPPRFSGLQFPNYSSELNVNALELDDSALYLCASRRGGMNTEAFFGQGTRLTVV.

The rearrangement uses TRBV10-3 and TRBJ2-2; the match to TRBD2 covers 13 bases. Germline assignment: CDR1 ENHRY and CDR2 SYGVKD. The CDR3 has 15 amino acids. After removal of 10 bases from V and 6 bases from J, the junction contained 8 bases not matched to a gene. The CDR3 nucleotides are TGTGCCACCGCCTTGACTAGCGGGGGGTCCGGGGAGCTGTTTTTT. Translation gives CATALTSGGSGELFF.

The V call is TRBV30, the J call TRBJ1-5; D not certain. From germline, CDR1 is GTSNPN and CDR2 SVGIG (reference sequence). The CDR3 runs 12 residues. V was trimmed by 4 bases and J by 4 bases, leaving 8 bases between them. The CDR3 spells CAWNTPNQPQHF. CDR3 sequence (DNA): TGTGCCTGGAACACCCCAAATCAGCCCCAGCATTTT.

This chain links TRBV7-9 with TRBJ1-2, with a weak D call TRBD1 (6 bases). The germline V gene encodes CDR1 SEHNR and CDR2 FQNEAQ (reference sequence). This CDR3 has 12 residues. Between the trimmed V and J ends, which lost 5 bases and 4 bases, there was a span of 8 bases. In DNA form, the CDR3 reads TGTGCCAGCAGCGCAGGGGTCTATGGCTACACCTTC. Protein: CASSAGVYGYTF.

The chain couples TRBV7-2 to TRBJ2-7, with unresolved D. The CDR3 runs 14 residues. Germline loops: CDR1 SGHTA, CDR2 FQGNSA. Trimming took 5 bases from V and 0 from J, leaving 11 bases between them. DNA of the CDR3: TGTGCCAGCAGCGACCTACGTAGCTCCTACGAGCAGTACTTC. The encoded protein is CASSDLRSSYEQYF. Together with reference TRBV7-2 and TRBJ2-7, the CDR3 gives the full variable domain: GAGVSQSPSNKVTEKGKDVELRCDPISGHTALYWYRQSLGQGLEFLIYFQGNSAPDKSGLPSDRFSAERTGGSVSTLTIQRTQQEDSAVYLCASSDLRSSYEQYFGPGTRLTVT.

This sequence joins TRBV5-4 and TRBJ2-6, with 8 bases identical to TRBD1. Germline trimming cut 4 bases from V and 2 bases from J; bases unmatched to any gene: 8. The CDR3 spans 17 residues. Germline CDR1 reads SGHNT; CDR2 reads YYREEE (reference sequence). The CDR3 sequence is CASSGAGGRAGANVLTF. DNA of the CDR3: TGTGCCAGCAGCGGAGCAGGGGGCCGCGCTGGGGCCAACGTCCTGACTTTC. The variable domain in full, with the rest retrieved from reference TRBV5-4 and TRBJ2-6, is ETGVTQSPTHLIKTRGQQVTLRCSSQSGHNTVSWYQQALGQGPQFIFQYYREEENGRGNFPPRFSGLQFPNYSSELNVNALELDDSALYLCASSGAGGRAGANVLTFGAGSRLTVL.

This rearrangement joins TRBV5-4 to TRBJ1-1, with 7 positions matching TRBD1. The CDR3 spans 16 residues. The germline V gene encodes CDR1 SGHNT and CDR2 YYREEE (reference sequence). V lost 4 bases, J lost 5 bases, and 14 bases stayed unmatched. CDR3 sequence: CASSPQGLLTGTEAFF. The CDR3 bases are TGTGCCAGCAGCCCACAGGGGCTTCTTACCGGGACTGAAGCTTTCTTT.

This chain joins TRBV6-6 and TRBJ2-1, with 8 bases lining up with TRBD1. CDR3 length: 13 residues. J gave up 7 bases and V 6 bases, and 5 bases lay outside the gene matches. Germline V lookup: CDR1 MNHNY, CDR2 SVGAGI (reference sequence). In nucleotides, the CDR3 is TGTGCCAGCAGCGGACAGGGACATAATGAGCAGTTCTTC. It is translated as CASSGQGHNEQFF.

This clone was seen a few times. The rearrangement links TRBV7-8 to TRBJ1-6; D may be TRBD1 (6 bases). The length of the CDR3 is 15 residues. V was cut by 6 bases and J by 9 bases, with 18 bases left in between. CDR1 and CDR2 from the germline V gene are SGHVS and FQNEAQ. The CDR3 here is CASRKSRGVGSPLHF. The DNA of the CDR3 is TGTGCCAGCAGGAAGAGCAGGGGTGTGGGTTCACCCCTCCACTTT. Complete variable domain (other parts from reference TRBV7-8 and TRBJ1-6): GAGVSQSPRYKVAKRGQDVALRCDPISGHVSLFWYQQALGQGPEFLTYFQNEAQLDKSGLPSDRFFAERPEGSVSTLKIQRTQQEDSAVYLCASRKSRGVGSPLHFGNGTRLTVT.

V gene TRBV6-5 combines with J gene TRBJ1-2; 8 positions agree with TRBD1. CDR1 and CDR2 (germline): MNHEY, SVGAGI. CDR3 length: 13 residues. The V and J ends lost 6 bases and 5 bases, in that order; junction bases with no gene match: 5. The CDR3 sequence: CASSYTGGYGYTF. CDR3 sequence (DNA): TGTGCCAGCAGCTACACAGGGGGTTATGGCTACACCTTC.

The chain recombines TRBV7-9 with TRBJ2-6, with D unresolved. Germline V gene data show CDR1 as SEHNR and CDR2 as FQNEAQ (reference sequence). Trimming took off 4 bases at V and 1 base at J, with 17 bases between the two ends. The CDR3 length is 18 residues. CDR3 sequence reads: CASSSRIMIRSGANVLTF. DNA for the CDR3: TGTGCCAGCAGCTCCCGCATTATGATAAGATCTGGGGCCAACGTCCTGACTTTC.

The chain carries TRBV6-1 and TRBJ2-2; D is unresolved. Trimming stripped 5 bases from V and 1 base from J, with 8 bases between. Looked up from germline, CDR1 is MNHNS and CDR2 is SASEGT. The CDR3 length is 14 residues. This CDR3 is CASSTQRNTGELFF. DNA for the CDR3: TGTGCCAGCAGTACTCAGCGGAACACCGGGGAGCTGTTTTTT.

The rearrangement uses TRBV15 and TRBJ1-5; D remains unclear. The CDR3 is 13 residues long. CDR1 is LNHNV, CDR2 YYDKDF, per germline (reference sequence). V shed 0 bases and J shed 6 bases, with 6 bases lying between them. The chain's CDR3 is CATSRDTRQPQHF. The DNA for the CDR3 is TGTGCCACCAGCAGAGATACCCGTCAGCCCCAGCATTTT.

V is TRBV5-4 and J is TRBJ1-1, with 7 bases fitting TRBD1. V dropped 4 bases and J dropped 1; count of bases not matched to a gene: 7. This CDR3 has 15 amino acids. The V gene's germline CDR1 is SGHNT and CDR2 YYREEE (reference sequence). The CDR3: CASSKPRQGNTEAFF. The CDR3 DNA reads as TGTGCCAGCAGCAAACCGCGACAGGGGAACACTGAAGCTTTCTTT.